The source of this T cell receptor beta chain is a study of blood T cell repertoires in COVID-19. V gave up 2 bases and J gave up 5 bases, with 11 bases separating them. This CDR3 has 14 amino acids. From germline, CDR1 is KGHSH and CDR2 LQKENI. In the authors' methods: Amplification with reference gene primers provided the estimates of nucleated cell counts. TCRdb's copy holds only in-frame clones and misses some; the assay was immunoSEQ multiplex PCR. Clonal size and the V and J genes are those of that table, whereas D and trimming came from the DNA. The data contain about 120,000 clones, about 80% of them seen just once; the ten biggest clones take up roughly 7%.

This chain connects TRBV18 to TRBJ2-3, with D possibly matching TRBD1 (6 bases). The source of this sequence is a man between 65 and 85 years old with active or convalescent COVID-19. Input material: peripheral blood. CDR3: CASSPGGFGDTQYF. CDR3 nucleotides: TGTGCCAGCTCACCAGGGGGCTTTGGAGATACGCAGTATTTT.